The source of this TCR beta chain is a study of radiotherapy plus CTLA-4 blockade in lung cancer (dated by TCRdb to 2016 to 2019). Study-level background: Among enrolled patients, 15% to 20% had an objective response and about 30% reached disease control. Results and caveats for the whole study, not just this receptor: TCR clones derived from tumors expanded in peripheral blood after treatment with radiotherapy and ipilimumab. Increased serum interferon-beta after radiation, together with early dynamic changes in blood T cell clones, were reported to be the strongest predictors of response.

The study evaluated CTLA-4 blockade (ipilimumab) given together with focal radiation therapy in patients who had chemo-refractory metastatic non-small-cell lung cancer. Library method: the immunoSEQ multiplex PCR assay. TCRdb took over this immuneACCESS table, retaining in-frame rearrangements with V and J assigned. Such tables are incomplete; in checked studies, under half of the missing clones stem from an unresolved V gene, and the remainder is unexplained. In this sample the table shows about 68,000 clones, around three quarters of which occur a single time. The top ten clonotypes cover roughly 10% of the sample. Note on this clone: This receptor's antigen is unknown. No quality values exist for individual bases; no much larger clone is one base distant.

Sequenced material: peripheral blood, taken from a patient treated with radiotherapy plus ipilimumab. This receptor was obtained from a human donor with non-small cell lung cancer who had a complete response to radiotherapy plus ipilimumab.

The DNA sequence is TGTGCCAGCAGCTTAGCCGGCGGGAGCGAACCCTACGAGCAGTACGTC. Its translation is CASSLAGGSEPYEQYV. The receptor chain draws on TRBV7-6 and TRBJ2-7; TRBD2 aligns with 7 central bases. The germline V gene provides CDR1 SGHVS and CDR2 FNYEAQ. From V the trimming removes 0 bases and from J it removes 2 bases, while the gene matches leave 7 bases of the junction unaccounted for. Including the terminal cysteine and valine, the CDR3 comprises 16 residues. Here the CDR3 DNA is all that survives: 48 bases in frame from base 1.